The present T cell receptor beta chain was sequenced within a study of CD8 T cells in Susac syndrome. Whole-study context: Intravenous immunoglobulin alone or corticosteroids were being given to patients with Susac syndrome at blood draw, unless they were therapy-naive.

The T cells that were sequenced for TCR beta were CD8+ and CD4+ cells from blood. Patients having Susac syndrome satisfied recently defined diagnostic criteria for definite or probable disease. Reverse transcription used 0.5 to 1 ug RNA and random hexamers. TCRdb re-called the immunoSEQ multiplex PCR reads with MiXCR, one entry per CDR3 protein. The table has under 200,000 distinct CDR3 sequences, around 95% seen once. On this clonotype: Its antigen remains unidentified.

General study points: The CD4+ T cell repertoires in Susac syndrome were not clonally expanded.

The V gene lost 2 bases and the J gene lost 4 bases, with 11 bases spanning the gap. This CDR3 is 13 amino acids long. Per germline, CDR1 DFQATT and CDR2 SNEGSKA (reference sequence). Sequencing was done on a sample of CD4+ T cells from PBMCs. The chain joins TRBV20-1 to TRBJ1-2; D might be TRBD1 (5 bases). This receptor was obtained from a human donor with Susac syndrome. The DNA of the CDR3 is TGCAGTGCTAGAACGTCCAGGGCCTATGGCTACACCTTC. Amino acid sequence: CSARTSRAYGYTF.